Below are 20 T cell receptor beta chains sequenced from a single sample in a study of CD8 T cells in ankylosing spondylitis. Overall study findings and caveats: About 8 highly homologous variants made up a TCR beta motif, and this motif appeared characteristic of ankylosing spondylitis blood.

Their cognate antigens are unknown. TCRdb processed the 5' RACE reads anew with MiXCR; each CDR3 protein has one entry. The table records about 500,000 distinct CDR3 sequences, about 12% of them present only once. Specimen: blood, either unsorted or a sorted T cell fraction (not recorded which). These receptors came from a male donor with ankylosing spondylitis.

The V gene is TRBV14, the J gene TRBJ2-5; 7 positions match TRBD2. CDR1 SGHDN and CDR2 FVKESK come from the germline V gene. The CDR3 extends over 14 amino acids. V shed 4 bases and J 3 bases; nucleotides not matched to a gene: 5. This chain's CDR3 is CASSRLAAEETQYF. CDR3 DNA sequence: TGTGCCAGCAGCCGGCTAGCGGCGGAAGAGACCCAGTACTTC.

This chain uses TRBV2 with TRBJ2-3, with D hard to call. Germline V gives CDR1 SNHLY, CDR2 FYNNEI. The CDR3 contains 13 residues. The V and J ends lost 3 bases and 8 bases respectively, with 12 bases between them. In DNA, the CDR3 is TGTGCCAGCAGTGAGGCTATTTTGTCTACGCAGTATTTT. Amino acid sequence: CASSEAILSTQYF.

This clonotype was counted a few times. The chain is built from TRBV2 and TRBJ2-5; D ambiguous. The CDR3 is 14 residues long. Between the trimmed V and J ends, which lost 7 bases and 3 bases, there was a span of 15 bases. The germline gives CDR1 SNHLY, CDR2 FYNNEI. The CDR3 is CASKGTSPKETQYF. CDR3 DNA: TGTGCCAGCAAGGGCACCTCCCCGAAAGAGACCCAGTACTTC.

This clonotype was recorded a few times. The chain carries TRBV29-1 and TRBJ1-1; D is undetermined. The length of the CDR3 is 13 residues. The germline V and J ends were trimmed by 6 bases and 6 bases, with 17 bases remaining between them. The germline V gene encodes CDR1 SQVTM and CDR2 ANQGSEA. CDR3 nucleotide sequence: TGCAGCGTATGCATGGCCCGGAGTGCTGAAGCTTTCTTT. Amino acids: CSVCMARSAEAFF.

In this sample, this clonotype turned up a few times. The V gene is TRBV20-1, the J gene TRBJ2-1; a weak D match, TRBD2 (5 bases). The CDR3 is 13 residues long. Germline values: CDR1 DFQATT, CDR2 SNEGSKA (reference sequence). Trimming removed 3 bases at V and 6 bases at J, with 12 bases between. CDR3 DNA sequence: TGCAGTGCTAGCAGCGGCACCGTCAATGAGCAGTTCTTC. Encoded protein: CSASSGTVNEQFF.

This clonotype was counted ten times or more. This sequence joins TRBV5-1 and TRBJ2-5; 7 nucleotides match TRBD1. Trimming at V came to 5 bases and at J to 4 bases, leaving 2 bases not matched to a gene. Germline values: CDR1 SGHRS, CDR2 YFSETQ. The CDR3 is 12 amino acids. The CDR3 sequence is CASRRQGETQYF. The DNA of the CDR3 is TGCGCCAGCAGGAGACAGGGAGAGACCCAGTACTTC.

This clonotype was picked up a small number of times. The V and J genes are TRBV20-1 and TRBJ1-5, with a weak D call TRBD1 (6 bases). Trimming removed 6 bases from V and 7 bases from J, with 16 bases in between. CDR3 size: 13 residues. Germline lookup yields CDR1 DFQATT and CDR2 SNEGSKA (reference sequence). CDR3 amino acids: CSALQGRGQPQHF. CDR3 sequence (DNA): TGCAGTGCCCTACAGGGCCGAGGGCAGCCCCAGCATTTT.

The CDR3 loop reads CASKADRGLNGYTF. The CDR3 DNA reads TGTGCCAGCAAGGCGGACAGGGGGCTAAATGGCTACACCTTC. This sequence joins TRBV5-6 and TRBJ1-2, with 11 nucleotides matching TRBD1. Germline values: CDR1 SGHDT, CDR2 YYEEEE. V dropped 6 bases and J dropped 6; count of bases not matched to a gene: 7. The CDR3 has 14 amino acids.

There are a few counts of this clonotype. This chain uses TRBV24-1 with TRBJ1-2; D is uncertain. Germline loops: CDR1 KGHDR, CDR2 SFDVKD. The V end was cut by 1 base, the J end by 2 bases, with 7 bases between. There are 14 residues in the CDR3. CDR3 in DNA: TGTGCCACCAGTGATTTTAACAGCAACTATGGCTACACCTTC. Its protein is CATSDFNSNYGYTF.

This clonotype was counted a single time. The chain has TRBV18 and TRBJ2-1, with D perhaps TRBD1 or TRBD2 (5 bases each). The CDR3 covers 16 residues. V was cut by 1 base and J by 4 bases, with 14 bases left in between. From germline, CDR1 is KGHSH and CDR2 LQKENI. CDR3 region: CASSPRSGTLYNEQFF. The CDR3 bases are TGTGCCAGCTCACCACGGTCCGGGACGTTATACAATGAGCAGTTCTTC.

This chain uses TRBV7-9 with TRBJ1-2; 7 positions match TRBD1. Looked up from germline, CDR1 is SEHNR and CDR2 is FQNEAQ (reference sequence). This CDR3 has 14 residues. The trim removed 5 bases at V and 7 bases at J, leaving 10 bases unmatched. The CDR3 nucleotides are TGTGCCAGCAGCGCCCGAGACAGGGAGGCTGGCTACACCTTC. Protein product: CASSARDREAGYTF.

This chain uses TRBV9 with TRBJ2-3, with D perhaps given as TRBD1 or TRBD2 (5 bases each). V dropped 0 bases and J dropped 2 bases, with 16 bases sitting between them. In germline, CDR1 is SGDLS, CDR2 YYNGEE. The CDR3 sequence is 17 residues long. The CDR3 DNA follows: TGTGCCAGCAGCGTAGGTAGGGACGGGGTAGTCACAGATACGCAGTATTTT. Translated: CASSVGRDGVVTDTQYF.

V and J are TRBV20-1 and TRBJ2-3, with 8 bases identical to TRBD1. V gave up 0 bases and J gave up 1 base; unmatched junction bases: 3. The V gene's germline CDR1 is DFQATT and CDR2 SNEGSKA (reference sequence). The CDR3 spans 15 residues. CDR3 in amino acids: CSARDQDRGTDTQYF. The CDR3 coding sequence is TGCAGTGCTAGAGATCAGGACAGGGGCACAGATACGCAGTATTTT.

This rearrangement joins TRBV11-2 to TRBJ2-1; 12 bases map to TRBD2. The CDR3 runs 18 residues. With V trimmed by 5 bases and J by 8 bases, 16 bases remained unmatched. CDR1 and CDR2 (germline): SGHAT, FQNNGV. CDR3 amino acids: CASSRIWASGRAGDEQFF. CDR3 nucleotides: TGTGCCAGCAGCCGGATATGGGCTAGCGGGAGGGCCGGGGATGAGCAGTTCTTC.

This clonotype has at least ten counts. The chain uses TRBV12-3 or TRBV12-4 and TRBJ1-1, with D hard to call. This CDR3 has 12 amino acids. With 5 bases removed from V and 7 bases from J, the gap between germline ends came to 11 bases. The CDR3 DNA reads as TGTGCCAGCAGTCCCGGGAGGTATGAAGCTTTCTTT. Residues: CASSPGRYEAFF.

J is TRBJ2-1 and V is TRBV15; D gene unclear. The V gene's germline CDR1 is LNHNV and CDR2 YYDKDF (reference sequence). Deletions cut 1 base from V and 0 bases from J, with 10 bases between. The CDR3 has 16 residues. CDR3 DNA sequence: TGTGCCACCAGCAGAGTTGGCCGTTCCTCCTACAATGAGCAGTTCTTC. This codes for CATSRVGRSSYNEQFF.

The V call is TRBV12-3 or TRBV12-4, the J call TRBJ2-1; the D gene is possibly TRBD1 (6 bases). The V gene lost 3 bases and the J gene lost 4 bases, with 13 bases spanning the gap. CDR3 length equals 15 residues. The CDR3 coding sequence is TGTGCCAGCAGTTTTCTGGACAGCATTTACAATGAGCAGTTCTTC. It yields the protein CASSFLDSIYNEQFF.

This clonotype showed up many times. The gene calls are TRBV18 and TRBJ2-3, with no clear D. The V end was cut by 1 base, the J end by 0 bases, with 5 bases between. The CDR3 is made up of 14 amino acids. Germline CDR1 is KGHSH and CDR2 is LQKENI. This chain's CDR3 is CASSPQGSTDTQYF. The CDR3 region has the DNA TGTGCCAGCTCACCACAGGGCAGCACAGATACGCAGTATTTT.

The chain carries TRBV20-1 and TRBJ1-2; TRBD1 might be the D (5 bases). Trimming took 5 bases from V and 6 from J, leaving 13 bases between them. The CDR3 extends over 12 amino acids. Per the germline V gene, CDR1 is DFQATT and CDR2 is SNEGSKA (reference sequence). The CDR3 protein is CSAPSWDDGYTF. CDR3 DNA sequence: TGCAGTGCTCCTTCGTGGGACGATGGCTACACCTTC.

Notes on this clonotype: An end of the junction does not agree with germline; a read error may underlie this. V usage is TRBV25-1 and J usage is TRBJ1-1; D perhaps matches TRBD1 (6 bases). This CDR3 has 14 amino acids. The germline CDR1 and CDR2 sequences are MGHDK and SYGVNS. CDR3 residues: CASSATGRTTEASF. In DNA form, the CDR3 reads TGTGCCAGCAGTGCTACAGGGAGAACCACTGAAGCTTCCTTT.